Below, 23 T cell receptor beta chains from the same sample are listed, as sequenced in a study of tumor and adjacent non-tumor tissue in lung cancer. This sample's RNA came from whole unsorted tissue. The library came from three nested PCR rounds adapted from ARM-PCR protocols. Each CDR3 protein is one row after TCRdb ran MiXCR on the multiplex PCR reads. The table has about 80,000 distinct CDR3 sequences, over 55% seen once; the top ten hold approximately 9.5%. The sequenced sample consisted of lung tumor tissue. Source of these receptors: a woman in her forties with non-small cell lung cancer.

Points on this clonotype: Since no conserved phenylalanine or tryptophan closes the CDR3, a read error is the likely cause. V gene TRBV6-5 combines with J gene TRBJ2-1; D remains ambiguous. Germline V CDR1 and CDR2: MNHEY, SVGAGI. The CDR3 has 13 residues. Trimming took off 6 bases at V and 5 bases at J, with 11 bases between the two ends. CDR3 residues: CASRPYRDNEQFL. The DNA of the CDR3 is TGTGCCAGCAGACCATATAGGGACAATGAGCAGTTCTTG.

By share, this clonotype counts as medium-sized. This chain links TRBV12-3 or TRBV12-4 with TRBJ2-3; D is ambiguous. This CDR3 contains 12 residues. The V end lost 3 bases, the J end lost 5 bases, and 6 bases lay between the germline ends. CDR3 DNA: TGTGCCAGCAGTTTTAGCCGAGATACGCAGTATTTT. Protein: CASSFSRDTQYF.

To note about this clonotype: One junction end disagrees with the germline gene, perhaps due to a read error. The V and J genes are TRBV5-5 and TRBJ2-1; D remains ambiguous. The CDR3 has 13 amino acids. Germline V gives CDR1 SGHKS, CDR2 YYEKEE (reference sequence). CDR3 coding DNA: TGTGCGAGCAACACCGCAGACGGCAATGAGCAGTTCTTC. Amino acid sequence: CASNTADGNEQFF.

As concerns this clonotype: Here the CDR3 omits its conserved ending phenylalanine or tryptophan, so a read error is the likely source. V and J are TRBV11-2 and TRBJ1-1; D perhaps matches TRBD1 (6 bases). Germline V gene data show CDR1 as SGHAT and CDR2 as FQNNGV. The CDR3 runs 12 residues. The CDR3: CVSSLEGTLAFI. In nucleotides, the CDR3 is TGTGTCAGTAGCTTAGAGGGGACACTGGCTTTCATT.

The chain employs TRBV10-1 and TRBJ2-3; 7 bases map to TRBD2. The CDR3 contains 15 residues. Per the germline V gene, CDR1 is WNHNN and CDR2 is SYGVQD (reference sequence). J gave up 3 bases and V 6 bases, and 9 bases lay outside the gene matches. CDR3 sequence: CASSGGGRGTDTQYF. Written as DNA, the CDR3 is TGCGCCAGCAGCGGTGGCGGGAGAGGAACAGATACGCAGTATTTT.

The table lists this clonotype with a count of one. One end of the junction fails to match germline, which may point to a read error. J is TRBJ2-1 and V is TRBV20-1; D call uncertain. CDR1 and CDR2 from the germline V gene are DFQATT and SNEGSKA (reference sequence). This CDR3 has 15 residues. The CDR3 DNA sequence: TGTAGTGCTCCTCCGGGCAGAAATTCTTACAATGAGCAGTTCTTC. Protein: CSAPPGRNSYNEQFF.

In its sample, this clonotype was seen a few times. One end of the junction varies from germline; a read error may be responsible. The V gene is TRBV5-5, the J gene TRBJ1-2; D unresolved. This CDR3 contains 15 residues. Germline values: CDR1 SGHKS, CDR2 YYEKEE (reference sequence). The CDR3 here is CASSLESGKVRGYTF. CDR3 sequence (DNA): TGTGCCAGCAGCTTGGAATCGGGGAAGGTCCGCGGCTACACTTTC.

The rearrangement joins TRBV11-2 to TRBJ2-3; TRBD1 aligns across 8 bases. The J segment lost 8 bases and the V segment lost 9 bases, leaving 16 bases of the junction unmatched. This CDR3 is 15 amino acids long. The germline V gene encodes CDR1 SGHAT and CDR2 FQNNGV. The CDR3 sequence: CASSPLSGGTVTQYF. The DNA of the CDR3 is TGTGCCAGTAGCCCGCTCTCAGGGGGCACGGTTACGCAGTATTTT.

As regards this clonotype: The final CDR3 position lacks the conserved phenylalanine or tryptophan, pointing to a likely read error. V is TRBV29-1 and J is TRBJ2-7; 7 nucleotides match TRBD2. Germline V gene lookup returns CDR1 SQVTM and CDR2 ANQGSEA. The CDR3 runs to 13 residues. This CDR3 reads CRVENSGSYEQYI. DNA for the CDR3: TGCAGAGTTGAGAATAGCGGGTCCTACGAGCAGTACATC.

This clonotype was counted a single time. At one boundary the junction diverges from the germline segment, which might be a read error. The V and J genes are TRBV11-2 and TRBJ2-7; 11 bases are shared with TRBD2. The germline gives CDR1 SGHAT, CDR2 FQNNGV. This CDR3 comprises 15 residues. The chain's CDR3 is CVSSNPGTSGYGQYF. The CDR3 coding sequence is TGTGTCAGCAGCAACCCCGGGACTAGCGGATACGGGCAGTACTTC.

In regard to this clonotype: One end of the junction is discordant with germline, which a read error may explain. The chain is built from TRBV6-1 and TRBJ1-5; D is unresolved. CDR1 MNHNS and CDR2 SASEGT come from the germline V gene. The CDR3 spans 11 residues. CDR3 sequence: CTSLLGQPQHF. The CDR3 coding sequence is TGTACCAGCCTCCTCGGCCAACCCCAGCATTTT.

This clonotype was recorded at least ten times. The chain combines TRBV30 with TRBJ2-7; tentatively, D is TRBD2 (6 bases). Germline CDR1 reads GTSNPN; CDR2 reads SVGIG (reference sequence). This CDR3 has 12 amino acids. V lost 5 bases and J 3 bases, leaving 11 bases between the germline ends. The CDR3 bases are TGTGCCTGGTCCGGGACTGGCTACGAGCAGTACTTC. Its protein is CAWSGTGYEQYF.

Regarding this clonotype: The junction departs from germline at one end; a sequencing error may be responsible. V and J are TRBV11-2 and TRBJ2-3; possibly TRBD1 or TRBD2 for D (5 bases each). The CDR3 consists of 18 residues. Per germline, CDR1 SGHAT and CDR2 FQNNGV. This chain's CDR3 is CATSLVSLGTGRTDTQYF. Here the CDR3 DNA reads TGTGCCACCAGCTTGGTGAGTCTCGGGACGGGACGCACAGATACGCAGTATTTT.

V and J are TRBV28 and TRBJ1-3; unclear D gene. The germline CDR1 and CDR2 sequences are MDHEN and SYDVKM. CDR3 length: 14 amino acids. The ends were cut back, 10 bases at V and 0 bases at J, with 13 bases in the middle. CDR3 sequence: CATHRGSSGNTIYF. The CDR3 coding sequence is TGTGCCACTCATCGTGGGAGCTCTGGAAACACCATATATTTT.

The V and J genes are TRBV6-5 and TRBJ1-4; a possible D gene is TRBD1 (6 bases). Germline assignment: CDR1 MNHEY and CDR2 SVGAGI. The CDR3 runs to 15 residues. Written as DNA, the CDR3 is TGTGCTAACAGACGACAGGTTGCAACTAATGAAAAACTGTTTTTT. It is translated as CANRRQVATNEKLFF.

The chain joins TRBV6-2 or TRBV6-3 to TRBJ1-1; D is unclear. Trimming cost V 5 bases and J 8 bases, with 9 bases left between them. Germline loops: CDR1 MNHEY, CDR2 SVGEGT. This CDR3 has 11 residues. CDR3 residues: CASSPSTEAFF. The CDR3 bases are TGTGCCAGCAGTCCCTCTACGGAAGCTTTCTTT.

As concerns this clonotype: Sequence at one end of the junction differs from germline and may be a read error. The V and J genes are TRBV5-1 and TRBJ2-7, with no clear D. Germline V gene sequence: CDR1 SGHRS, CDR2 YFSETQ. The CDR3 consists of 13 residues. The CDR3 DNA is TGCGCCAGCAGCTTTTCTGGGATGTACGAGCACTACTTC. Amino acid sequence: CASSFSGMYEHYF.

To note about this clonotype: The junction differs from germline at one of its ends, possibly a read error. This sequence joins TRBV6-1 and TRBJ1-2; D might be TRBD1 (6 bases). This CDR3 has 15 amino acids. Germline V gives CDR1 MNHNS, CDR2 SASEGT. CDR3 loop: CASSSATGPFYDYTF. CDR3 sequence (DNA): TGTGCCAGCAGTTCAGCGACAGGTCCTTTCTATGACTACACCTTC.

For this clonotype: This sequence may be a read error, since a much larger clone differs from it by one base. V gene TRBV5-4 combines with J gene TRBJ2-5; D unresolved. The germline V gene has CDR1 SGHNT and CDR2 YYREEE (reference sequence). V lost 3 bases to trimming and J lost 4 bases, with 16 bases between them. The CDR3 sequence is 15 residues long. As DNA, the CDR3 is TGTGCCAGCAGCTACTATACAAGGCAACGAGAGACCCAGTACTTC. Translation gives CASSYYTRQRETQYF.

Worth noting for this clonotype: This sequence may be a read error, since a much larger clone differs from it by one base. The chain carries TRBV24-1 and TRBJ2-2; 10 nucleotides align to TRBD1. The CDR3 extends over 17 amino acids. Per germline, CDR1 KGHDR and CDR2 SFDVKD. The CDR3 protein is CATGDRGQGDFGGELFF. CDR3 nucleotides: TGTGCCACCGGTGATCGCGGACAGGGGGATTTCGGTGGGGAGCTGTTTTTT.

A word on this clonotype: The conserved phenylalanine or tryptophan is not found at the CDR3 terminus, so this likely reflects a read error. J is TRBJ1-6 and V is TRBV12-3 or TRBV12-4, with D unclear. The CDR3 is 12 amino acids. The CDR3 is CASTSNKSHLHY. In DNA, the CDR3 is TGTGCCAGCACTTCTAATAAATCACACCTCCACTAT.

On this clonotype itself: At one boundary the junction diverges from the germline segment, which might be a read error. The chain uses TRBV11-2 and TRBJ2-1, with 7 positions matching TRBD2. Germline V gives CDR1 SGHAT, CDR2 FQNNGV. The CDR3 is 15 residues long. DNA for the CDR3: TGTGCCAGTAGCTCACAGCGGGGCTCCCACTATGAGCAGTTCTTC. Its translation: CASSSQRGSHYEQFF.

About this clonotype itself: A read error may produce the germline difference seen at one junction end. The V and J genes are TRBV13 and TRBJ2-1, with D perhaps TRBD2 (5 bases). The CDR3 sequence is 15 residues long. Germline V CDR1 and CDR2: PRHDT, FYEKMQ (reference sequence). The CDR3 region has the DNA TGTGCCAGCAGCTTTAGCGTAGTTACGGACGATGAGCAATTCTTC. It translates to CASSFSVVTDDEQFF.